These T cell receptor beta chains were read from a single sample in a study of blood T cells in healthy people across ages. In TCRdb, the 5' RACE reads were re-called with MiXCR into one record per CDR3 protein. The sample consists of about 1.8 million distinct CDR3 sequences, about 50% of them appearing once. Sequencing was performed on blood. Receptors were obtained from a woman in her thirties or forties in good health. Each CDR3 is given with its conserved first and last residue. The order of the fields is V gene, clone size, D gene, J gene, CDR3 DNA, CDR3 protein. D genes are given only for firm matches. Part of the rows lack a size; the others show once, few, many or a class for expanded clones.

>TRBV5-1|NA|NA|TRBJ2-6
TGCGCCAGCAGCTCCGGGACACGAGCCTCTGGGGCCAACGTCCTGACTTTC
CASSSGTRASGANVLTF
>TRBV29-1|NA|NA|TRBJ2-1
TGCAGCGGCCAGGGGAGTCAGGATGGCTACAATGAGCAGTTCTTC
CSGQGSQDGYNEQFF
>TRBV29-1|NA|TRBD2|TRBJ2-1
TGCAGCGTTGACAGGACTAGTGAGCAGTTCTTC
CSVDRTSEQFF
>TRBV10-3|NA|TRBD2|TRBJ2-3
TGTGCCATCAGCGAAGGACTAGACATCACAGATACGCAGTATTTT
CAISEGLDITDTQYF
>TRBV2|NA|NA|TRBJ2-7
TGTGCCAGCAGTGTGGTAAGGGAGCAGTACTTC
CASSVVREQYF
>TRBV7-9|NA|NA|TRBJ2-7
TGTGCCAGCAGCGTAGGACAGCAGTTCGGCGAGCAGTACTTC
CASSVGQQFGEQYF
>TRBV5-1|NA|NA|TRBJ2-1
TGCGCCAGCAGCTCCCTACAGCGGAACAATGAGCAGTTCTTC
CASSSLQRNNEQFF
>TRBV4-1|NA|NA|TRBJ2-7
TGCGCCAGCAGCTTCAGGGCCTCCAGCTCCTACGAGCAGTACTTC
CASSFRASSSYEQYF
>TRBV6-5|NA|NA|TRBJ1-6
TGTGCCAGCAGTTCAACTCGCCCTGGATGGAATTCACCCCTCCACTTT
CASSSTRPGWNSPLHF
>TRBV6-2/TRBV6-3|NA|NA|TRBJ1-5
TGTGCCCGCTTTTTCCAGCATTTT
CARFFQHF
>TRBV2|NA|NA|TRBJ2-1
TGTGCCAGCACGACCCGCTATGAGCAGTTCTTC
CASTTRYEQFF
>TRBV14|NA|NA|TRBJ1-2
TGTGCCAGCAGCCAAGATCGAAGTTTCTATGGCTACACCTTC
CASSQDRSFYGYTF
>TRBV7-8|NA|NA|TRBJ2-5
TGTGCCAGCAGCCTCCACGAGACAAAAGAGACCCAGTACTTC
CASSLHETKETQYF
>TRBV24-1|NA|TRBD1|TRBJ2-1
TGTGCCACCAGTGATCTTACCGGGACAGGGGCGGTCAATGAGCAGTTCTTC
CATSDLTGTGAVNEQFF
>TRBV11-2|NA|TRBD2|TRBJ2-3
TGTGCCAGCAATTGGACTAGCGGGGGACCAGATACGCAGTATTTT
CASNWTSGGPDTQYF
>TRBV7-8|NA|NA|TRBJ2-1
TGTGCCTGCCCGTTGGGGCTTGGGGCCAATGAGCAGTTCTTC
CACPLGLGANEQFF
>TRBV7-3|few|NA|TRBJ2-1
TGTGCCAGCAGCCCCGGTCGGACTGTCAAGGAGCAGTTCTTC
CASSPGRTVKEQFF
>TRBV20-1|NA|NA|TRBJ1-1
TGCAGTGCTAGGGCGGTGAACACTGAAGCTTTCTTT
CSARAVNTEAFF
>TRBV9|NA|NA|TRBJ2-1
TGTGCCAGCAGCGTAGGAAGGGCCCACGAGCAGTTCTTC
CASSVGRAHEQFF
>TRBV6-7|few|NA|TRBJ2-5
TGTGCCAGCAGAATCAAGGGGGAGAGGTATCAAGAGACCCAGTACTTC
CASRIKGERYQETQYF
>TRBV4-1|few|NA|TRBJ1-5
TGCGCCAGCAGTAACGGGGCTAGCAATCAGCCCCAGCATTTT
CASSNGASNQPQHF
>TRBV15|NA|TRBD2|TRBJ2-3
TGTGCCACCAGCAGAGACGGGGGGGCGAGCACAGATACGCAGTATTTT
CATSRDGGASTDTQYF
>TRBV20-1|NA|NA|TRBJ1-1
TGCAGTGCTAGAAATCCCGGAGGAACCACTGAAGCTTTCTTT
CSARNPGGTTEAFF
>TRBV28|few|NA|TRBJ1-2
TGTGCCAGCAGTTCCCCCGGACAAGGGATCTATGGCTACACCTTC
CASSSPGQGIYGYTF
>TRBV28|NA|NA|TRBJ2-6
TGTGCCAGCGCGGGCAGGGGGGGCGTTCCTGGGGCCAACGTCCTGACTTTC
CASAGRGGVPGANVLTF
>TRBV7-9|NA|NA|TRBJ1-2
TGTGCCAGCACCAAGGGTCGGGACGGCTACACCTTC
CASTKGRDGYTF
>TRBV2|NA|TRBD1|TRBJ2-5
TGTGCCAGCGGACAGGGCCGACGGGAGACCCAGTACTTC
CASGQGRRETQYF
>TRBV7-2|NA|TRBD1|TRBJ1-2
TGTGCCAGCAGCTTAGTGGTATTAGGGGGACAGAATAGTTATGGCTACACCTTC
CASSLVVLGGQNSYGYTF
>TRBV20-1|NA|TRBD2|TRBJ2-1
TGCAGTGCTAGCAGCGGGGTGTCCTACAATGAGCAGTTCTTC
CSASSGVSYNEQFF
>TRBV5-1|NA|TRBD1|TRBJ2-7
TGCGCCAGCAGCTTGACTGAAACAGGGGGCAGCTCCTACGAGCAGTACTTC
CASSLTETGGSSYEQYF
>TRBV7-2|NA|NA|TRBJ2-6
TGTGCCAGCAGCTTATCGCCAGGGCTTAAGATCTCTGGGGCCAACGTCCTGACTTTC
CASSLSPGLKISGANVLTF
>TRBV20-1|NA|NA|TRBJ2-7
TGCAGTGCAAAGTACAGGGAGGGCTCCTACGAGCAGTACTTC
CSAKYREGSYEQYF
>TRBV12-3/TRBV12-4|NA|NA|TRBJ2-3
TGTGCCAGCAGCCACTCCCTTCTCACCGGGGGGCTACCAGGGGGAGATACGCAGTATTTT
CASSHSLLTGGLPGGDTQYF
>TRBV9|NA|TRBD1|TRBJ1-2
TGTGCCAGCAGCCAGCTGGTGGCAGGGGGAGTCGGTGGCTACACCTTC
CASSQLVAGGVGGYTF
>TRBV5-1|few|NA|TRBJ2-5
TGCGCCAGCAGCTTGGGGGGCAGTACCCAAGAGACCCAGTACTTC
CASSLGGSTQETQYF
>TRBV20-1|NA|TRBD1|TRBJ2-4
TGCAGTGCTAGAGGACAGGGGGGAAACATTCAGTACTTC
CSARGQGGNIQYF
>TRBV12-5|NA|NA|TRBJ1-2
TGTGCTAGTGGTCCCTCCCCCTATGGCTACACCTTC
CASGPSPYGYTF
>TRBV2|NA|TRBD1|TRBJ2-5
TGTGCCAGCAATGAACGAGGACAGGGGGCGCGGGAGCAGTACTTC
CASNERGQGAREQYF